The source of this T cell receptor (beta chain) is a study of blood T cell repertoires in COVID-19. Whole-study context: COVID-19 samples, acute and convalescent, were from the United States, Italy and Spain.

TCRdb keeps only in-frame clones here, not all; method: immunoSEQ multiplex PCR. This sample yields more than 200,000 clones, of which roughly 80% are seen a single time; 7.5% to 10% belongs to the top ten. The J segment lost 2 bases and the V segment lost 0 bases, leaving 10 bases of the junction unmatched. The CDR3 loop spans 18 amino acids. Source material: peripheral blood. V usage is TRBV5-3 and J usage is TRBJ2-3, with 9 bases aligning to TRBD1. TRBV5-3 is an ORF for which the function is uncertain. The TCR originated in a man at least 80 years old with acute or convalescent COVID-19. CDR3 residues: CARSLVPPDRGFTDTQYF. Written as DNA, the CDR3 is TGTGCCAGAAGCTTGGTTCCCCCCGACAGGGGGTTCACAGATACGCAGTATTTT.